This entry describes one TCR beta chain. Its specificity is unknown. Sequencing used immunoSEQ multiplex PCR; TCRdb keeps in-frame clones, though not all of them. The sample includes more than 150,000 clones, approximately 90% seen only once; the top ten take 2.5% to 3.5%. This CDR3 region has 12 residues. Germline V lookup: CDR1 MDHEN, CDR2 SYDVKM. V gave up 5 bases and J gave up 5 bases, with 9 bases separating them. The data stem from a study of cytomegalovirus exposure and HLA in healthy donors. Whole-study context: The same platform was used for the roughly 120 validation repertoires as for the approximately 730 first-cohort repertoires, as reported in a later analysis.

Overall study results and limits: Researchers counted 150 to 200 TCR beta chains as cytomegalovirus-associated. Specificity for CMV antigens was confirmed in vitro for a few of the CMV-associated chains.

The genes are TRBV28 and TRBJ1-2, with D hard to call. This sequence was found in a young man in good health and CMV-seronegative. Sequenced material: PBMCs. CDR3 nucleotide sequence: TGTGCCAGCAGTGAGCGACGGTATGGCTACACCTTC. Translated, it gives CASSERRYGYTF.